These 27 T cell receptor beta chains originate from one sample sequenced in a study of CD8 T cells in Susac syndrome. RNA in amounts of 0.5 to 1 ug was reverse transcribed with random hexamers. TCRdb reanalysed the immunoSEQ multiplex PCR reads using MiXCR and keeps one entry per CDR3 protein. The data hold over 80,000 distinct CDR3 sequences, with about 93% observed a single time. The source material was CD8+ T cells from PBMCs. The source is a human donor in good health.

V gene TRBV2 combines with J gene TRBJ1-3; 7 positions match TRBD1. Germline V CDR1 and CDR2: SNHLY, FYNNEI. There are 15 residues in the CDR3. J was trimmed by 0 bases and V by 8 bases; bases with no gene match: 7. The DNA of the CDR3 is TGTGCCAGCGAACCCGACAGGGCCTCTGGAAACACCATATATTTT. Its translation is CASEPDRASGNTIYF.

The chain has TRBV29-1 and TRBJ1-6; tentative D call: TRBD1 (6 bases). The CDR3 extends over 12 amino acids. V gave up 7 bases and J gave up 6 bases, with 10 bases separating them. Per germline, CDR1 SQVTM and CDR2 ANQGSEA. CDR3 protein: CSARDTNSPLHF. CDR3 bases: TGCAGCGCCCGGGACACTAATTCACCCCTCCACTTT.

The chain couples TRBV6-1 to TRBJ2-6, with a tentative D call TRBD1 (5 bases). The germline gives CDR1 MNHNS, CDR2 SASEGT. V was cut by 6 bases and J by 0 bases, with 15 bases left in between. The length of the CDR3 is 17 residues. Here the CDR3 reads CASSLTERYSGANVLTF. CDR3 DNA: TGTGCCAGCAGCCTGACAGAACGATACTCTGGGGCCAACGTCCTGACTTTC.

The gene calls are TRBV5-6 and TRBJ1-4; TRBD1 might be the D (6 bases). CDR1 is SGHDT, CDR2 YYEEEE, per germline. The CDR3 covers 14 residues. V shed 0 bases and J shed 7 bases, with 10 bases lying between them. The CDR3 DNA reads TGTGCCAGCAGCTTGGAACAGGGCTTTGAAAAACTGTTTTTT. The encoded protein is CASSLEQGFEKLFF.

The chain uses TRBV7-6 and TRBJ2-2, with TRBD2 identical over 12 bases. CDR3 length equals 18 residues. V was clipped by 1 base and J by 6 bases; unmatched bases: 9. Germline-derived CDR1 and CDR2 are SGHVS and FNYEAQ. The CDR3 bases are TGTGCCAGCAGCTTAGGGGCCCAGACTAGCGGGGGATCCGGGGAGCTGTTTTTT. It encodes CASSLGAQTSGGSGELFF.

V and J are TRBV6-1 and TRBJ1-2, with D perhaps TRBD1 (5 bases). In germline, CDR1 is MNHNS, CDR2 SASEGT. The CDR3 totals 11 residues. CDR3 in amino acids: CVNRDGYGYTF. Here the CDR3 DNA reads TGTGTCAACCGGGACGGCTATGGCTACACCTTC.

This clonotype was seen a few times. The rearrangement links TRBV19 to TRBJ1-1; D is possibly TRBD1 (5 bases). Germline CDR1 reads LNHDA; CDR2 reads SQIVND (reference sequence). The V gene lost 7 bases and the J gene lost 0 bases, with 9 bases spanning the gap. This CDR3 is 13 amino acids long. The CDR3 nucleotides are TGTGCCAGTAACCCACAGGTGAACACTGAAGCTTTCTTT. It is translated as CASNPQVNTEAFF.

The chain links TRBV4-2 to TRBJ1-2, with D possibly TRBD1 on 5 matching bases. The CDR3 totals 13 residues. The ends were cut back, 1 base at V and 2 bases at J, with 5 bases in the middle. The germline CDR1 and CDR2 sequences are LGHNA and YNFKEQ. The CDR3: CASSQGGNYGYTF. CDR3 nucleotide sequence: TGTGCCAGCAGCCAAGGGGGGAACTATGGCTACACCTTC.

The chain couples TRBV29-1 to TRBJ2-7, with D perhaps TRBD1 (6 bases). V shed 7 bases and J shed 6 bases, with 13 bases lying between them. Germline V gene data show CDR1 as SQVTM and CDR2 as ANQGSEA. The CDR3 has 11 residues. The CDR3 coding sequence is TGCAGCGGACAGGAAGGGGGCGAGCAGTACTTC. Its translation: CSGQEGGEQYF.

This chain uses TRBV29-1 with TRBJ2-7, with D hard to call. Trimming took off 3 bases at V and 0 bases at J, with 15 bases between the two ends. CDR3 size: 15 residues. CDR1 and CDR2 (germline): SQVTM, ANQGSEA. Here the CDR3 reads CSVESPGPPSYEQYF. CDR3 coding DNA: TGCAGCGTTGAGTCCCCCGGACCCCCCTCCTACGAGCAGTACTTC.

The chain links TRBV7-9 to TRBJ2-1, with D hard to call. Germline V CDR1 and CDR2: SEHNR, FQNEAQ (reference sequence). The CDR3 covers 15 residues. Trimming stripped 5 bases from V and 0 bases from J, with 11 bases between. The CDR3 spells CASSPLVRSYNEQFF. CDR3 nucleotide sequence: TGTGCCAGCAGCCCCTTGGTCCGCTCCTACAATGAGCAGTTCTTC.

This chain connects TRBV4-1 to TRBJ2-7; D is perhaps TRBD1 (6 bases). With 5 bases removed from V and 4 bases from J, the gap between germline ends came to 18 bases. The CDR3 contains 15 residues. Germline lookup yields CDR1 MGHRA and CDR2 YSYEKL. CDR3 region: CASSGRDTQKYEQYF. As DNA, the CDR3 is TGCGCCAGCAGCGGCCGGGACACACAGAAGTACGAGCAGTACTTC.

The rearrangement joins TRBV7-8 to TRBJ2-2; 13 bases agree with TRBD2. In germline, CDR1 is SGHVS, CDR2 FQNEAQ. The trim removed 11 bases at V and 1 base at J, leaving 7 bases unmatched. The CDR3 consists of 16 residues. CDR3 coding DNA: TGTGCCTACACTAGCGGGGGGGAGGAGAACACCGGGGAGCTGTTTTTT. Translated, it gives CAYTSGGEENTGELFF.

J is TRBJ2-2 and V is TRBV13, with D possibly matching TRBD1 (6 bases). The germline V gene encodes CDR1 PRHDT and CDR2 FYEKMQ (reference sequence). Trimming took 5 bases from V and 3 from J, leaving 10 bases between them. The CDR3 is made up of 14 amino acids. The CDR3 DNA is TGTGCCAGCAGCCAGGACAGTTACACCGGGGAGCTGTTTTTT. This sequence encodes CASSQDSYTGELFF.

This clonotype has only a few counts. J is TRBJ2-3 and V is TRBV27, with 9 bases that match TRBD2. This CDR3 has 16 amino acids. Germline CDR1 MNHEY, CDR2 SMNVEV (reference sequence). After removal of 1 base from V and 6 bases from J, the junction contained 8 bases not matched to a gene. In nucleotides, the CDR3 is TGTGCCAGCAGTTTATTAGCGGGGGCCTCGGGGGATACGCAGTATTTT. Translated: CASSLLAGASGDTQYF.

This chain joins TRBV5-4 and TRBJ2-3; TRBD2 agrees at 10 bases. Losses at the gene ends were 4 bases for V and 2 bases for J; bases not matched to a gene: 4. The CDR3 totals 15 residues. From germline, CDR1 is SGHNT and CDR2 YYREEE (reference sequence). CDR3: CASSLAGELTDTQYF. The CDR3 coding sequence is TGTGCCAGCAGCCTAGCGGGGGAGCTCACAGATACGCAGTATTTT. The full variable domain, rest sourced from reference TRBV5-4 and TRBJ2-3, is ETGVTQSPTHLIKTRGQQVTLRCSSQSGHNTVSWYQQALGQGPQFIFQYYREEENGRGNFPPRFSGLQFPNYSSELNVNALELDDSALYLCASSLAGELTDTQYFGPGTRLTVL.

The V and J genes are TRBV12-3 or TRBV12-4 and TRBJ1-1; no clear D. This CDR3 has 13 amino acids. V was cut by 6 bases and J by 3 bases, with 11 bases left in between. The CDR3 nucleotides are TGTGCCAGCAGCCCGGGGTTGTACACTGAAGCTTTCTTT. Amino acids: CASSPGLYTEAFF.

The chain uses TRBV29-1 and TRBJ2-2, with 8 bases lining up with TRBD1. The germline CDR1 and CDR2 sequences are SQVTM and ANQGSEA. The CDR3 runs 13 residues. V lost 6 bases and J lost 3; bases outside the gene matches: 3. CDR3 loop: CSVRQGYTGELFF. The CDR3 DNA reads TGCAGCGTCCGACAGGGGTACACCGGGGAGCTGTTTTTT.

The chain links TRBV30 to TRBJ2-2; possibly TRBD1 for D (6 bases). Germline V gives CDR1 GTSNPN, CDR2 SVGIG (reference sequence). The CDR3 loop spans 15 amino acids. Trimming stripped 5 bases from V and 3 bases from J, with 16 bases between. CDR3 residues: CAWEGQGTHTGELFF. CDR3 bases: TGTGCCTGGGAAGGGCAGGGGACACACACCGGGGAGCTGTTTTTT.

This chain links TRBV29-1 with TRBJ2-7; D not certain. The CDR3 contains 14 residues. The ends were cut back, 5 bases at V and 0 bases at J, with 14 bases in the middle. Germline V gene sequence: CDR1 SQVTM, CDR2 ANQGSEA. The CDR3 nucleotides read TGCAGCGTTTTGGGCCTCGGCCTCTCCTACGAGCAGTACTTC. This translates into CSVLGLGLSYEQYF.

The CDR3 spells CASSDSYGETQYF. CDR3 nucleotide sequence: TGTGCCAGCAGCGATAGCTATGGGGAGACCCAGTACTTC. V gene TRBV3-1 combines with J gene TRBJ2-5; D uncertain. This CDR3 is built from 13 residues. Trimming stripped 5 bases from V and 5 bases from J, with 12 bases between. CDR1 is LGHDT and CDR2 is YNNKEL in the germline V gene (reference sequence).

The rearrangement links TRBV29-1 to TRBJ2-7; D call uncertain. V was cut by 5 bases and J by 0 bases, with 8 bases left in between. In germline, CDR1 is SQVTM, CDR2 ANQGSEA. This CDR3 contains 12 residues. Here the CDR3 reads CSVSSGSYEQYF. CDR3 nucleotides: TGCAGCGTTAGTTCTGGCTCCTACGAGCAGTACTTC.

The chain joins TRBV14 to TRBJ2-2, with 8 bases that match TRBD2. The CDR3 extends over 15 amino acids. The germline V gene has CDR1 SGHDN and CDR2 FVKESK. The ends lost 1 base at V and 9 bases at J; junction bases unmatched: 7. The DNA for the CDR3 is TGTGCCAGCAGCCAAGTAGCGGGGAGAGGCCGGGAGCTGTTTTTT. Translated: CASSQVAGRGRELFF.

This clonotype was found once. V is TRBV5-4 and J is TRBJ1-6; TRBD1 matches 7 bases. V shed 4 bases and J 7 bases; nucleotides not matched to a gene: 5. The CDR3 is 14 residues long. CDR1 and CDR2 (germline): SGHNT, YYREEE (reference sequence). CDR3 nucleotides: TGTGCCAGCAGCGGACAGGCGGGGAATTCACCCCTCCACTTT. Its translation is CASSGQAGNSPLHF.

This clonotype was observed a single time. V and J are TRBV18 and TRBJ2-1, with 9 nucleotides matching TRBD2. V lost 3 bases to trimming and J lost 2 bases; unmatched junction nucleotides: 8. Per the germline V gene, CDR1 is KGHSH and CDR2 is LQKENI. This CDR3 spans 17 amino acids. The CDR3: CASSPPLAGVTYNEQFF. DNA of the CDR3: TGTGCCAGCTCACCCCCCTTAGCGGGGGTGACCTACAATGAGCAGTTCTTC.

The chain employs TRBV6-5 and TRBJ2-2, with a possible D match to TRBD2 (6 bases). Germline CDR1 is MNHEY and CDR2 is SVGAGI. This CDR3 has 14 residues. Trimming took off 8 bases at V and 1 base at J, with 11 bases between the two ends. CDR3 in DNA: TGTGCCAGCTTGGGAGGAGTGAACACCGGGGAGCTGTTTTTT. Its translation: CASLGGVNTGELFF.

The V gene is TRBV3-1, the J gene TRBJ2-3; maybe TRBD1 (6 bases). With 3 bases removed from V and 0 bases from J, the gap between germline ends came to 13 bases. Germline V CDR1 and CDR2: LGHDT, YNNKEL (reference sequence). This CDR3 spans 16 amino acids. CDR3 in DNA: TGTGCCAGCAGCCACCGACAGGTTCCTAGCACAGATACGCAGTATTTT. Protein sequence: CASSHRQVPSTDTQYF.